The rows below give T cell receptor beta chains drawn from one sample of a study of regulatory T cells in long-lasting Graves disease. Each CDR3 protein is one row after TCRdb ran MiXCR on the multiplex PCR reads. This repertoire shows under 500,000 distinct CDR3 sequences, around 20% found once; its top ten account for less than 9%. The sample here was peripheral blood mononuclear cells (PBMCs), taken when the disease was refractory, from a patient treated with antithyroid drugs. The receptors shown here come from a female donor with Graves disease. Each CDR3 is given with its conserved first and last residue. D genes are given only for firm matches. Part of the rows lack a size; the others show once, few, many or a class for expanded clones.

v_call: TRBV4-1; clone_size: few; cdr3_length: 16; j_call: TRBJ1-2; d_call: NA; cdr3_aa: CASSQDRVRNSYGYTF
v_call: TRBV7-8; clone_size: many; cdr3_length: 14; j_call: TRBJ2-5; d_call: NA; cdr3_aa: CASSPQTGRETQYF
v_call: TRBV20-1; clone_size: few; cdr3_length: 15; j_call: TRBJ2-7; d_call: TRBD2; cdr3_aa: CSAIRASGGKYEQYF
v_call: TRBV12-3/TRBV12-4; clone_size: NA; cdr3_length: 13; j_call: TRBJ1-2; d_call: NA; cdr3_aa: CASSFHGRNGYTF
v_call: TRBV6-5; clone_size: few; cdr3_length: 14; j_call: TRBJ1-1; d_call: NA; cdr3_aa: CASSYSGRGTEAFF
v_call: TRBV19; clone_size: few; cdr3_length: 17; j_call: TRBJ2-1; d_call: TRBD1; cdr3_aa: CASSSQSGTGVWTEQFF
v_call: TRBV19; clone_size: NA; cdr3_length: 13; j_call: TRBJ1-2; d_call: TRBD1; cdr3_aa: CASSIQGAGGYTF
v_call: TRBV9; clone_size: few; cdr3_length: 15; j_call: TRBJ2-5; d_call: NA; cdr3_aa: CASSVATGGVETQYF
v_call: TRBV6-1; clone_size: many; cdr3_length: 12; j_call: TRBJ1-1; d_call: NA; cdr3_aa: CASSEVGFEAFF
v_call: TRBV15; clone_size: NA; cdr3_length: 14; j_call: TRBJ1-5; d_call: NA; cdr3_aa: CATSVAGVYQPQHF
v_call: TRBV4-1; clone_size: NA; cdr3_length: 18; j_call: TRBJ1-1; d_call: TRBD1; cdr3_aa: CASSQDLDRGLQNTEAFF
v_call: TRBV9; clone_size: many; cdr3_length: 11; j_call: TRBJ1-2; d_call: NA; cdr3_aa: CASSDWYGYTF
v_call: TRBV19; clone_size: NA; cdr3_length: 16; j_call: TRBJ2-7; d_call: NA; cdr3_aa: CASSIEYRLSSYEQYF
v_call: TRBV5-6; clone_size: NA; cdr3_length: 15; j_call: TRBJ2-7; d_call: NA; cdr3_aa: CASSLSEGSLYEQYF
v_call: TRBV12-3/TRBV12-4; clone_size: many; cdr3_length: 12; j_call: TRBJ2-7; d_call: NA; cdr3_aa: CASSFTIYEQYF
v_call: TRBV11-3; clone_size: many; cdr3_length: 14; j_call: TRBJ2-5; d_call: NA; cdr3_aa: CASSPRGSSKTQYF
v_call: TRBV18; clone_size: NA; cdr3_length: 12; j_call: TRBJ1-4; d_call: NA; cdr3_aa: CASSPKVEKLLF
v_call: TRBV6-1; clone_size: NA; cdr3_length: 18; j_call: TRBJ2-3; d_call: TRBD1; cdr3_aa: CASRSISDRDVLTDTQYF
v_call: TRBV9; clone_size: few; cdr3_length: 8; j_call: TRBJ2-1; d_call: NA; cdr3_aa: CASPSEFF
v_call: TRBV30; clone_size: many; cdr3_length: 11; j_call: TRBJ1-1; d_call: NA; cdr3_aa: CAWNAYTEAFF
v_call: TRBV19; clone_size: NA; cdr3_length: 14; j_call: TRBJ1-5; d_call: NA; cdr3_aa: CASSIAYSNQPQHF
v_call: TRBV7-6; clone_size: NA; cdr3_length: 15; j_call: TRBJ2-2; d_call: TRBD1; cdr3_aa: CASRNTGGWSGELFF
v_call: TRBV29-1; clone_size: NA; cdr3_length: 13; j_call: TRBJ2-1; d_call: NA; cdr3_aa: CSVDIGTYNEQFF
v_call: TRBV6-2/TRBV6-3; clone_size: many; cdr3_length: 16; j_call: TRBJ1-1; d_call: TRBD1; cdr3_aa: CASSYSLGTVNTEAFF
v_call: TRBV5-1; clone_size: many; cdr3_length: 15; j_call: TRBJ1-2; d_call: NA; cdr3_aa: CASSLEGQSVRGYTF
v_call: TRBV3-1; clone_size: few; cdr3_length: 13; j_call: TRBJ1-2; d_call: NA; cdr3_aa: CASSQRPNVGYTF
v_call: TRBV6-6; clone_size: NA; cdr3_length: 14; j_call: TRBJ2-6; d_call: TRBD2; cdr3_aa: CASSYSSTGGVLTF
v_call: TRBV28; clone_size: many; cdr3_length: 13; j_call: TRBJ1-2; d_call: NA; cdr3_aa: CASSGGANYGYTF
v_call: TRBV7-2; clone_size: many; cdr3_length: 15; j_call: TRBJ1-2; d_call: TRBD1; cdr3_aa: CASSLVGTGRSSYTF
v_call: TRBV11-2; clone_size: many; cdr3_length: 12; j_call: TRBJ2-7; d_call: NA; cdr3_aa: CASSSPGAAKYF
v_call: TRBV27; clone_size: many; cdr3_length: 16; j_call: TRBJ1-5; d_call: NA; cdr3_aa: CASSPRRQGRNQPQHF
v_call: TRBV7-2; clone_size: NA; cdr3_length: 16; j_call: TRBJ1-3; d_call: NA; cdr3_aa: CASSLRHSAGGNTIYF
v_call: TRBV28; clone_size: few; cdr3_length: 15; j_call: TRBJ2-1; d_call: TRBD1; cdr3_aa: CASTRLQGAHNEQFF
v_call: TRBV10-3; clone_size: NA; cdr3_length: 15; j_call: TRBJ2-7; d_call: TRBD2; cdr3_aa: CAISEPLSGSNEQYF
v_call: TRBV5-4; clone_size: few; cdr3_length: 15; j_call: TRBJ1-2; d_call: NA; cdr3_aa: CASSPQGTGNYGYTF
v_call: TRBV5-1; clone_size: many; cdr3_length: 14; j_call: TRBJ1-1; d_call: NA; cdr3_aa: CASSSVGELTEAFF
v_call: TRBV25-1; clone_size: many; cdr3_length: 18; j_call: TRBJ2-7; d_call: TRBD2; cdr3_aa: CASSEVAGGKGGSYEQYF
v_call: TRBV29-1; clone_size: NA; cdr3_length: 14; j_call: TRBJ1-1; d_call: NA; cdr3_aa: CSVLLGRVNTEAFF
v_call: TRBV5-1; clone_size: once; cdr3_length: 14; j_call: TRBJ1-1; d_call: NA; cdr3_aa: CASSLTWGNRDAFF
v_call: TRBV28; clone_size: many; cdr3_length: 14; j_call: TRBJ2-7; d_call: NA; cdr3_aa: CASSFHRVVSEQYF
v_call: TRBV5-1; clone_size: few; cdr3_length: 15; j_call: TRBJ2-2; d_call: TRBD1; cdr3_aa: CASSLHRGFAGELFF
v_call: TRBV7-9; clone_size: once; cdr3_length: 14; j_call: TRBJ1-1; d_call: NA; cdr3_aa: CASTARARDTEAFF
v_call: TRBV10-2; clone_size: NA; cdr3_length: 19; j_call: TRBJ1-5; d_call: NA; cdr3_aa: CASSESQTDAVVSNQPQHF
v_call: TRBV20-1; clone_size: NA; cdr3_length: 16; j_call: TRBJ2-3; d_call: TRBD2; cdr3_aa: CSASGLAGGSTDTQYF
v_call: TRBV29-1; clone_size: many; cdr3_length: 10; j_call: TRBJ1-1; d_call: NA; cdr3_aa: CSVQTGKAFF
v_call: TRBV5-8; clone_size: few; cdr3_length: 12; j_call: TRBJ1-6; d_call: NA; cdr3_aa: CASSPLMESLHF